The 32 T cell receptor beta chains in this list originate from one sample, sequenced in a study of CD8+CD57+ T cells in acquired aplastic anemia. Selection for sequencing was limited to patients who had shown CD8+CD57+ cell expansion by flow cytometry. TCR beta VDJ and CDR3 profiling used genomic DNA as template. Using its own MiXCR run on the reads, TCRdb lists one record per CDR3 protein. This sample has 270,000 or so distinct CDR3 sequences; approximately 86% occur once, and the top ten carry about 41%. Source material: sorted CD4+, CD8+, or CD8+CD57+ T cells (not recorded which) from PBMCs. The receptors shown here come from a human donor with aplastic anemia.

The chain has TRBV7-2 and TRBJ2-3, with D possibly being TRBD2 (7 bases). CDR3 length: 14 residues. Trimming stripped 3 bases from V and 11 bases from J, with 18 bases between. Germline values: CDR1 SGHTA, CDR2 FQGNSA. CDR3 DNA: TGTGCCAGCAGCTTGACGGGGGGCCCCGACAAGCAGTATTTT. Translated, it gives CASSLTGGPDKQYF.

To note about this clonotype: A read error is likely, as this CDR3 ends without the conserved phenylalanine or tryptophan. The chain links TRBV10-3 to TRBJ2-3; 7 bases align to TRBD2. Germline V gene sequence: CDR1 ENHRY, CDR2 SYGVKD. V was clipped by 6 bases and J by 12 bases; unmatched bases: 18. CDR3 length: 15 amino acids. The CDR3 loop reads CAISKPGGEKITQYL. CDR3 coding DNA: TGTGCCATCAGCAAGCCGGGGGGAGAAAAAATTACTCAGTATCTG.

The V gene is TRBV9, the J gene TRBJ2-6; 11 bases agree with TRBD1. The trim removed 4 bases at V and 12 bases at J, leaving 12 bases unmatched. CDR3 size: 16 residues. The germline gives CDR1 SGDLS, CDR2 YYNGEE. DNA of the CDR3: TGTGCCAGCAGCTTAGGGGGGACAGGGGGGAACACCGTCCTGACTTTC. It yields the protein CASSLGGTGGNTVLTF. The full variable domain, with the rest looked up from reference TRBV9 and TRBJ2-6, is DSGVTQTPKHLITATGQRVTLRCSPRSGDLSVYWYQQSLDQGLQFLIQYYNGEERAKGNILERFSAQQFPDLHSELNLSSLELGDSALYFCASSLGGTGGNTVLTFGAGSRLTVL.

This CDR3 reads CASSVPPRASPLHF. CDR3 sequence (DNA): TGTGCCAGCAGCGTCCCTCCAAGAGCTTCACCCCTCCACTTT. This chain uses TRBV7-2 with TRBJ1-6, with D hard to call. The CDR3 covers 14 residues. Trimming took off 5 bases at V and 9 bases at J, with 14 bases between the two ends. Germline CDR1 and CDR2: SGHTA and FQGNSA.

As for this clonotype: Relative to the germline gene, one junction end is altered; a read error may explain this. The genes are TRBV7-6 and TRBJ2-7; D uncertain. In germline, CDR1 is SGHVS, CDR2 FNYEAQ. This CDR3 region has 14 residues. This CDR3 is CASSSARRRSPHHF. CDR3 DNA: TGTGCCAGCAGTTCAGCCAGGCGCAGGTCACCCCACCACTTC.

This chain connects TRBV7-3 to TRBJ2-5; D gene ambiguous. The DNA end is more similar to TRBJ2-1, so the J call may be wrong. From germline, CDR1 is SGHTA and CDR2 FQGTGA. This CDR3 comprises 13 residues. The CDR3 DNA is TGTGCCAGCAGCTTACCCTTATACAATGAGCAGTTCTTC. Protein product: CASSLPLYNEQFF.

As for this clonotype: It is likely a read error, because the conserved phenylalanine at the end of the CDR3 is missing. It is unclear where the CDR3 begins or ends on the DNA, so no DNA is shown, and the CDR3 is as TCRdb lists it. CDR3 protein: CASSPLAG. This chain links TRBV7-3 with TRBJ2-3; the D segment call TRBD2 is taken from the table without a DNA check. Germline CDR1 SGHTA, CDR2 FQGTGA. The CDR3 has 8 amino acids, counting both end residues.

The chain employs TRBV6-2 or TRBV6-3 and TRBJ2-2, with TRBD1 identical over 8 bases. CDR1 is MNHEY, CDR2 SVGEGT, per germline. V lost 5 bases to trimming and J lost 13 bases; unmatched junction nucleotides: 0. The CDR3 has 10 residues. CDR3 in amino acids: CASSGTGLFF. The CDR3 coding sequence is TGTGCCAGCAGTGGGACAGGGCTGTTTTTT.

Details on this clonotype: The DNA is omitted, as the CDR3 cannot be located on it reliably, and the CDR3 follows TCRdb's listing. The chain carries TRBV9 and TRBJ2-1. Termini included, the CDR3 measures 16 amino acids. Germline CDR1 SGDLS, CDR2 YYNGEE. The CDR3 loop reads CASGEAGNIQYFEQFF.

The chain links TRBV5-1 to TRBJ1-1, with a possible D match to TRBD1 (5 bases). Trimming took 4 bases from V and 0 from J, leaving 10 bases between them. The CDR3 consists of 14 residues. Germline CDR1 SGHRS, CDR2 YFSETQ. CDR3 amino acids: CASSLDSMNTEAFF. Written as DNA, the CDR3 is TGCGCCAGCAGCCTCGACAGTATGAACACTGAAGCTTTCTTT.

Here the CDR3 reads CASSEGGTQYF. The DNA of the CDR3 is TGTGCCAGCAGCGAAGGGGGGACGCAGTATTTT. The chain joins TRBV9 to TRBJ2-3, with D perhaps matching TRBD1 or TRBD2 (6 bases each). V lost 3 bases, J lost 9 bases, and 8 bases lay in between. The germline V gene has CDR1 SGDLS and CDR2 YYNGEE. The CDR3 sequence is 11 residues long.

This chain connects TRBV7-8 to TRBJ2-1; D remains unclear. V was clipped by 0 bases and J by 16 bases, with 22 bases between them. Looked up from germline, CDR1 is SGHVS and CDR2 is FQNEAQ. The CDR3 is 15 amino acids. CDR3 DNA sequence: TGTGCCAGCAGCTTAGCGGGAAGCCCCGATACGCGGTATTTCTTC. It is translated as CASSLAGSPDTRYFF.

As for this clonotype: As the CDR3 is not closed by the conserved phenylalanine or tryptophan, this likely results from a read error. No DNA is shown, since the ends of the CDR3 on it are uncertain; the CDR3 is the one TCRdb lists. The rearrangement links TRBV7-3 to TRBJ2-1. The CDR3 spans 13 amino acids, including both terminal residues. Germline-derived CDR1 and CDR2 are SGHTA and FQGTGA. The CDR3: CASSDGGQHEHFA.

Comments on this clonotype: A much larger clonotype is one base distant, so this may be a read error. V is TRBV7-9 and J is TRBJ2-6, with 9 bases lining up with TRBD2. With V trimmed by 3 bases and J by 11 bases, 14 bases remained unmatched. Germline-derived CDR1 and CDR2 are SEHNR and FQNEAQ (reference sequence). The CDR3 runs 17 residues. CDR3 in DNA: TGTGCCAGCAGCTTTCAAAGAAGCGGGGGGAGCGATGACGTCCTGACTTTC. This encodes CASSFQRSGGSDDVLTF.

This clonotype was picked up a small number of times. This chain connects TRBV6-5 to TRBJ2-7, with a tentative D call TRBD2 (5 bases). The CDR3 loop spans 15 amino acids. Per the germline V gene, CDR1 is MNHEY and CDR2 is SVGAGI. The V gene lost 9 bases and the J gene lost 3 bases, with 21 bases spanning the gap. This CDR3 is CASSMKAQEGYEQYF. The CDR3 DNA sequence: TGTGCCAGTAGTATGAAAGCTCAAGAGGGCTACGAGCAGTACTTC.

On this clonotype itself: One junction end does not reproduce the germline sequence, and a read error may be involved. This chain joins TRBV2 and TRBJ1-1; D not certain. The CDR3 consists of 14 residues. Germline loops: CDR1 SNHLY, CDR2 FYNNEI. CDR3 DNA sequence: TGTGCCAGCAGTTTATATGGAAACACCATATATTCTGTATTT. Its protein product is CASSLYGNTIYSVF.

CDR3 sequence: CATSRDSVTRDKNIQYF. The CDR3, as DNA: TGTGCCACCAGCAGAGATTCCGTGACTAGGGACAAAAACATTCAGTACTTC. This chain joins TRBV15 and TRBJ2-4; perhaps TRBD2 as D (6 bases). Trimming took off 0 bases at V and 3 bases at J, with 15 bases between the two ends. The CDR3 runs 17 residues. Germline V gene sequence: CDR1 LNHNV, CDR2 YYDKDF (reference sequence).

This clonotype was picked up one time. Because the CDR3 is missing its conserved closing phenylalanine or tryptophan, this is likely a read error. The chain joins TRBV7-9 to TRBJ2-3; 9 nucleotides line up with TRBD2. CDR1 is SEHNR, CDR2 FQNEAQ, per germline (reference sequence). Losses at the gene ends were 4 bases for V and 6 bases for J; bases not matched to a gene: 5. The length of the CDR3 is 14 residues. CDR3 sequence (DNA): TGTGCCAGCAGCTGGGCGGGAGGGACCGATACGCAGTATTCT. Amino acid sequence: CASSWAGGTDTQYS.

The chain has TRBV9 and TRBJ2-1; D might be TRBD2 (6 bases). Germline CDR1 and CDR2: SGDLS and YYNGEE. V dropped 1 base and J dropped 9 bases, with 20 bases sitting between them. CDR3 length equals 16 residues. The CDR3 sequence: CASSVQGGDVQFEQFF. DNA for the CDR3: TGTGCCAGCAGCGTACAGGGCGGGGACGTGCAGTTTGAGCAGTTCTTC.

This clonotype occurred once. The chain employs TRBV9 and TRBJ2-3; 7 positions match TRBD2. CDR1 and CDR2 from the germline V gene are SGDLS and YYNGEE. The V gene end was trimmed by 0 bases and the J gene end by 11 bases; junction bases not matched to a gene: 9. The CDR3 runs to 14 residues. The CDR3 nucleotides are TGTGCCAGCAGCGTAGCGGGAGGCCCCGAGAAGCAGTATTTT. Its translation is CASSVAGGPEKQYF.

The chain combines TRBV11-3 with TRBJ2-5; no firm D call. The CDR3 has 15 residues. The germline V and J ends were trimmed by 5 bases and 2 bases, with 15 bases remaining between them. Germline V gene sequence: CDR1 SGHNT, CDR2 YENEEA. The chain's CDR3 is CASSNARASQETQYF. In DNA, the CDR3 is TGTGCCAGCAGCAATGCTCGGGCGTCTCAAGAGACCCAGTACTTC.

The chain uses TRBV4-3 and TRBJ1-2, with 7 bases identical to TRBD1. CDR1 is LGHNA and CDR2 is YSLEER in the germline V gene. There are 15 residues in the CDR3. The ends lost 0 bases at V and 4 bases at J; junction bases unmatched: 5. CDR3 loop: CASSQEAGGSYGYTF. In DNA form, the CDR3 reads TGCGCCAGCAGCCAAGAAGCAGGGGGTAGCTATGGCTACACCTTC.

This sequence joins TRBV19 and TRBJ2-3, with 7 bases lining up with TRBD2. V lost 1 base and J lost 14; bases outside the gene matches: 21. Germline V gene lookup returns CDR1 LNHDA and CDR2 SQIVND (reference sequence). This CDR3 contains 17 residues. CDR3 sequence (DNA): TGTGCCAGTAGTATAGCTAGCGGAGCCTACAATGAGCAGTTCTTGTATTTT. Translated: CASSIASGAYNEQFLYF.

This clonotype was detected once. This chain links TRBV5-6 with TRBJ1-1, with TRBD1 as a possible D gene (6 bases). Trimming pared 2 bases from V and 3 bases from J, leaving 17 bases between. Germline CDR1 reads SGHDT; CDR2 reads YYEEEE. The CDR3 loop spans 16 amino acids. CDR3 DNA sequence: TGTGCCAGCAGCTTAGATCTGAGACAGGCCTACACTGAAGCTTTCTTT. Its protein is CASSLDLRQAYTEAFF. Filled out from reference TRBV5-6 and TRBJ1-1, the complete variable domain reads DAGVTQSPTHLIKTRGQQVTLRCSPKSGHDTVSWYQQALGQGPQFIFQYYEEEERQRGNFPDRFSGHQFPNYSSELNVNALLLGDSALYLCASSLDLRQAYTEAFFGQGTRLTVV.

A remark on this clonotype: The CDR3 does not close with the conserved phenylalanine or tryptophan, likely indicating a read error. Because the CDR3's place on the DNA is in doubt, the DNA is left out and the CDR3 is given as listed by TCRdb. The rearrangement joins TRBV7-2 to TRBJ2-1; the D call of TRBD1 is as the table states it, not checked on the DNA. The CDR3 has 13 amino acids, counting both end residues. Germline V gives CDR1 SGHTA, CDR2 FQGNSA. The CDR3 sequence is CASSLVGGAEQLY.

On this clonotype: Because the CDR3's place on the DNA is in doubt, the DNA is left out and the CDR3 is given as listed by TCRdb. The chain recombines TRBV7-8 with TRBJ2-6. CDR1 and CDR2 from the germline V gene are SGHVS and FQNEAQ. A total of 16 residues make up the CDR3, ends included. The CDR3 sequence is CASSLAVGYGANVLSF.

About this clonotype: The junction departs from germline at one end; a sequencing error may be responsible. This chain links TRBV7-8 with TRBJ2-5; D remains unclear. CDR1 and CDR2 (germline): SGHVS, FQNEAQ. This CDR3 has 15 residues. As DNA, the CDR3 is TGTGCCAGCAGCTTAGCCCAAGGTACAAAAGAGAACCAGTACTTC. As protein: CASSLAQGTKENQYF.

This clonotype was recorded a few times. This chain joins TRBV10-3 and TRBJ2-1, with 8 bases aligning to TRBD1. CDR3 size: 13 residues. From germline, CDR1 is ENHRY and CDR2 SYGVKD. With 7 bases clipped from V and 6 bases from J, the junction kept 5 bases outside the gene matches. CDR3 sequence (DNA): TGTGCCATCAAAAAACAGGGGGGCAATGAGCAGTTCTTC. As protein: CAIKKQGGNEQFF.

This clonotype was observed once. This chain joins TRBV9 and TRBJ1-2, with a possible D match to TRBD1 (5 bases). Germline lookup yields CDR1 SGDLS and CDR2 YYNGEE. Trimming removed 2 bases from V and 8 bases from J, with 22 bases in between. This CDR3 comprises 16 residues. CDR3: CASSVGGESIVSGYTF. The CDR3 nucleotides read TGTGCCAGCAGCGTGGGGGGGGAGAGCATCGTATCGGGCTACACCTTC.

The rearrangement links TRBV7-8 to TRBJ1-1, with a possible D match to TRBD1 (5 bases). V was cut by 2 bases and J by 9 bases, with 19 bases left in between. This CDR3 is built from 15 residues. Germline V gives CDR1 SGHVS, CDR2 FQNEAQ. In DNA form, the CDR3 reads TGTGCCAGCAGCTTACATCCGACCGGGACCACCCAAGCTTTCTTT. The encoded protein is CASSLHPTGTTQAFF.

The rearrangement uses TRBV2 and TRBJ2-5, with D hard to call. V was shortened by 6 bases and J by 11 bases, with 22 bases between the two germline ends. CDR1 and CDR2 (germline): SNHLY, FYNNEI. The CDR3 has 14 amino acids. The CDR3 reads CASSRGSLHKKQYF. The CDR3 DNA reads TGTGCCAGCAGCCGAGGCTCGTTGCACAAGAAGCAGTACTTC.

Turning to this clonotype: The junction does not match germline at one end; this may be a read error. The V and J genes are TRBV7-9 and TRBJ2-3, with a tentative D call TRBD2 (6 bases). Looked up from germline, CDR1 is SEHNR and CDR2 is FQNEAQ (reference sequence). The CDR3 has 14 amino acids. This CDR3 is CAYGVAAYQDTQYF. DNA for the CDR3: TGTGCCTACGGGGTAGCGGCGTATCAAGATACGCAGTACTTT.